Following are 29 T cell receptor beta chains from one sample sequenced in a study of Ad26.COV2.S vaccination and SARS-CoV-2 variants. Treatment here: approximately 18 received Ad26.COV2.S at low or high dose, single or two shots; roughly 5 received placebo; per-sample allocation not given. The investigators took samples on day 63 after the first vaccine or placebo injection. Sequenced by immunoSEQ multiplex PCR; TCRdb stores in-frame clones only, minus some. The data hold some 330,000 clones, with 85% to 90% observed a single time. The sequences come from peripheral blood, collected in a trial of Ad26.COV2.S vaccine versus placebo. The receptors were gathered from a person aged 18-60 years who received the Ad26.COV2.S COVID-19 vaccine or a placebo.

The CDR3 region has the DNA TGTGCCAGCAGCTTAGTCAGGGATCCCCCCTACAATGAGCAGTTCTTC. Protein product: CASSLVRDPPYNEQFF. The rearrangement joins TRBV7-2 to TRBJ2-1; D may be TRBD1 (5 bases). CDR1 SGHTA and CDR2 FQGNSA come from the germline V gene. Trimming removed 1 base at V and 2 bases at J, with 12 bases between. The CDR3 runs to 16 residues.

The chain is built from TRBV27 and TRBJ1-1; 7 bases align to TRBD1. After removal of 5 bases from V and 3 bases from J, the junction contained 3 bases not matched to a gene. This CDR3 contains 13 residues. The germline gives CDR1 MNHEY, CDR2 SMNVEV (reference sequence). The CDR3 loop is CASSTGAYTEAFF. The CDR3 DNA sequence: TGTGCCAGCAGTACAGGGGCCTACACTGAAGCTTTCTTT.

The J gene is TRBJ1-3, the V gene TRBV7-3; TRBD1 matches at 9 bases. The CDR3 contains 16 residues. CDR1 is SGHTA, CDR2 FQGTGA, per germline. With 4 bases clipped from V and 4 bases from J, the junction kept 8 bases outside the gene matches. CDR3 nucleotide sequence: TGTGCCAGCAGCTCCCTGGGACAGGGCTCCGGAAACACCATATATTTT. Translation gives CASSSLGQGSGNTIYF.

V and J are TRBV19 and TRBJ1-1, with 7 bases fitting TRBD1. Germline V gene sequence: CDR1 LNHDA, CDR2 SQIVND (reference sequence). There are 13 residues in the CDR3. After removal of 6 bases from V and 2 bases from J, the junction contained 3 bases not matched to a gene. The CDR3 bases are TGTGCCAGTAGGGACAGGCGAAACACTGAAGCTTTCTTT. Translated, it gives CASRDRRNTEAFF.

This chain uses TRBV7-2 with TRBJ1-6; D gene ambiguous. CDR1 and CDR2 (germline): SGHTA, FQGNSA. CDR3 size: 12 residues. The V gene lost 3 bases and the J gene lost 10 bases, with 7 bases spanning the gap. The chain's CDR3 is CASSLVSSPLHF. CDR3 in DNA: TGTGCCAGCAGCTTGGTTAGCTCACCCCTCCACTTT.

This chain joins TRBV18 and TRBJ1-1, with D uncertain. Germline values: CDR1 KGHSH, CDR2 LQKENI. V shed 3 bases and J shed 7 bases, with 6 bases lying between them. This CDR3 has 11 amino acids. The CDR3 region is CASSPAGEAFF. The CDR3 DNA reads as TGTGCCAGCTCACCGGCAGGTGAAGCTTTCTTT.

The CDR3 DNA follows: TGTGCCACTTCAGGGGGCTCCAAAAACATTCAGTACTTC. It yields the protein CATSGGSKNIQYF. The V call is TRBV19, the J call TRBJ2-4; 8 bases agree with TRBD1. Trimming at V came to 10 bases and at J to 2 bases, leaving 4 bases not matched to a gene. CDR1 and CDR2 from the germline V gene are LNHDA and SQIVND (reference sequence). The CDR3 is 13 amino acids.

The genes are TRBV19 and TRBJ1-1, with TRBD1 matching 7 bases. Germline V gene data show CDR1 as LNHDA and CDR2 as SQIVND (reference sequence). The CDR3 sequence is 13 residues long. The J segment lost 2 bases and the V segment lost 6 bases, leaving 3 bases of the junction unmatched. As DNA, the CDR3 is TGTGCCAGTAGGGGGACAGCAAACACTGAAGCTTTCTTT. This codes for CASRGTANTEAFF.

Only one count was recorded for this clone. This chain joins TRBV7-9 and TRBJ1-4, with TRBD1 as a possible D gene (6 bases). The CDR3 loop spans 16 amino acids. V was pared by 5 bases and J by 6 bases, with 19 bases between. Germline values: CDR1 SEHNR, CDR2 FQNEAQ (reference sequence). Here the CDR3 DNA reads TGTGCCAGCAGCGCTGATGGACAGACCAACTATGAAAAACTGTTTTTT. It specifies CASSADGQTNYEKLFF.

The chain has TRBV6-5 and TRBJ1-2; TRBD1 agrees at 9 bases. CDR1 MNHEY and CDR2 SVGAGI come from the germline V gene. The CDR3 is made up of 15 amino acids. The ends lost 2 bases at V and 4 bases at J; junction bases unmatched: 5. The CDR3: CASSYVTGGRYGYTF. As DNA, the CDR3 is TGTGCCAGCAGTTACGTCACAGGGGGCCGCTATGGCTACACCTTC.

In this sample, this clone turned up once. This sequence joins TRBV10-3 and TRBJ2-1; 12 positions match TRBD2. With V trimmed by 5 bases and J by 7 bases, 6 bases remained unmatched. This CDR3 spans 15 amino acids. The germline V gene has CDR1 ENHRY and CDR2 SYGVKD. CDR3 DNA: TGTGCCATCAGTTCCCCCGGGACTAGCGGGAATGAGCAGTTCTTC. Translating it yields CAISSPGTSGNEQFF.

The chain uses TRBV16 and TRBJ1-1; 9 nucleotides align to TRBD1. Germline-derived CDR1 and CDR2 are KGHSY and FQNENV. After removal of 4 bases from V and 0 bases from J, the junction contained 6 bases not matched to a gene. The CDR3 is 16 residues long. CDR3 sequence (DNA): TGTGCCAGCAGCCTTAACCGGGACAGGGTGAACACTGAAGCTTTCTTT. This sequence encodes CASSLNRDRVNTEAFF.

The rearrangement uses TRBV13 and TRBJ2-2; the D gene is possibly TRBD1 (6 bases). Germline values: CDR1 PRHDT, CDR2 FYEKMQ (reference sequence). This CDR3 is 15 amino acids long. Trimming took 0 bases from V and 5 from J, leaving 10 bases between them. Here the CDR3 reads CASSLGDRGTGELFF. For the CDR3, the DNA is TGTGCCAGCAGCTTAGGGGACAGAGGGACCGGGGAGCTGTTTTTT.

The J gene is TRBJ2-7, the V gene TRBV5-6, with D unresolved. The CDR3 totals 14 residues. The germline V gene encodes CDR1 SGHDT and CDR2 YYEEEE. Between the trimmed V and J ends, which lost 2 bases and 3 bases, there was a span of 12 bases. The CDR3 protein is CASSFRAHDYEQYF. Written as DNA, the CDR3 is TGTGCCAGCAGCTTTCGGGCCCACGACTACGAGCAGTACTTC.

The chain joins TRBV7-2 to TRBJ2-6; D possibly matches TRBD1 or TRBD2 (5 bases each). V lost 5 bases to trimming and J lost 2 bases, with 13 bases between them. This CDR3 is built from 16 residues. In germline, CDR1 is SGHTA, CDR2 FQGNSA. The CDR3 nucleotides read TGTGCCAGCAGCCAAGCGGCAGGGACTGGGGCCAACGTCCTGACTTTC. As protein: CASSQAAGTGANVLTF.

The chain combines TRBV19 with TRBJ1-5, with TRBD1 as a possible D gene (6 bases). The germline V gene encodes CDR1 LNHDA and CDR2 SQIVND (reference sequence). The CDR3 is 14 amino acids. The V end lost 4 bases, the J end lost 2 bases, and 9 bases lay between the germline ends. The chain's CDR3 is CASSTSGGNQPQHF. In nucleotides, the CDR3 is TGTGCCAGTAGTACCTCAGGGGGCAATCAGCCCCAGCATTTT.

This chain joins TRBV7-9 and TRBJ1-5; 7 nucleotides align to TRBD1. The germline CDR1 and CDR2 sequences are SEHNR and FQNEAQ (reference sequence). CDR3 size: 17 residues. The V segment lost 0 bases and the J segment 4 bases; nucleotides outside the gene matches: 9. The DNA for the CDR3 is TGTGCCAGCAGCTTAGCGGGGAGAGGGGGCTTTAATCAGCCCCAGCATTTT. The encoded protein is CASSLAGRGGFNQPQHF.

A word on this clone: The sample holds other DNA sequences that translate to the same CDR3. This chain connects TRBV9 to TRBJ2-5; D is possibly TRBD1 or TRBD2 (5 bases each). The CDR3 consists of 14 residues. Trimming cost V 0 bases and J 4 bases, with 10 bases left between them. Looked up from germline, CDR1 is SGDLS and CDR2 is YYNGEE. DNA for the CDR3: TGTGCCAGCAGCGTAGGTGGGGGTGGAGAGACCCAGTACTTC. Translation: CASSVGGGGETQYF.

The CDR3 DNA reads as TGTGCCAGCAGCTTGGAAGGAAACTATGGCTACACCTTC. It translates to CASSLEGNYGYTF. The gene calls are TRBV5-4 and TRBJ1-2; D is uncertain. V was trimmed by 0 bases and J by 2 bases, leaving 5 bases between them. CDR1 and CDR2 from the germline V gene are SGHNT and YYREEE (reference sequence). The CDR3 loop spans 13 amino acids.

This chain uses TRBV4-3 with TRBJ2-2; 11 bases are shared with TRBD2. The CDR3 is 21 residues long. The ends lost 10 bases at V and 2 bases at J; junction bases unmatched: 24. Germline CDR1 reads LGHNA; CDR2 reads YSLEER. CDR3 nucleotide sequence: TGCGCCATCCAAAGACCACAGGGGGATAAGACTAGCGGGGTAAACACCGGGGAGCTGTTTTTT. Translated, it gives CAIQRPQGDKTSGVNTGELFF.

There are a few counts of this clone. J is TRBJ2-7 and V is TRBV5-1; D may be TRBD2 (6 bases). The germline V gene encodes CDR1 SGHRS and CDR2 YFSETQ. The CDR3 sequence is 15 residues long. V dropped 5 bases and J dropped 3 bases, with 18 bases sitting between them. This chain's CDR3 is CASRRGDIDLYEQYF. Written as DNA, the CDR3 is TGCGCCAGCAGGCGGGGCGACATTGACCTCTACGAGCAGTACTTC.

The chain is built from TRBV29-1 and TRBJ1-4, with TRBD1 matching 7 bases. The junction had 12 bases not matched to a gene; V was cut back by 0 bases and J by 8 bases. The CDR3 length is 16 residues. The germline gives CDR1 SQVTM, CDR2 ANQGSEA. DNA for the CDR3: TGCAGCGTTGAAGAAGGGGGCAGGGATCGTGTAGAAAAACTGTTTTTT. Its translation: CSVEEGGRDRVEKLFF.

The V call is TRBV3-1 (or the pseudogene TRBV3-2), the J call TRBJ1-3; D is unresolved. The germline V gene has CDR1 LGHDT and CDR2 YNNKEL (reference sequence). Between the trimmed V and J ends, which lost 3 bases and 0 bases, there was a span of 6 bases. The CDR3 runs to 14 residues. The CDR3 nucleotides are TGTGCCAGCAGCCAGACCACCTCTGGAAACACCATATATTTT. Amino acid sequence: CASSQTTSGNTIYF.

The gene calls are TRBV7-8 and TRBJ2-2; D is perhaps TRBD2 (6 bases). The germline V gene encodes CDR1 SGHVS and CDR2 FQNEAQ. V was cut by 5 bases and J by 1 base, with 17 bases left in between. The CDR3 totals 17 residues. The CDR3 bases are TGTGCCAGCAGCCCAAGGGGTAGCGGAGTGAACACCGGGGAGCTGTTTTTT. Its translation is CASSPRGSGVNTGELFF.

This rearrangement joins TRBV6-6 to TRBJ2-6, with D uncertain. CDR1 is MNHNY and CDR2 is SVGAGI in the germline V gene (reference sequence). Trimming stripped 4 bases from V and 4 bases from J, with 11 bases between. The CDR3 is 15 amino acids. CDR3 DNA sequence: TGTGCCAGCAGTTTGGCAAGCAGGGGGGCCAACGTCCTGACTTTC. As protein: CASSLASRGANVLTF.

This clone has only one observation. This rearrangement joins TRBV6-5 to TRBJ1-4, with unresolved D. Deletions cut 5 bases from V and 8 bases from J, with 15 bases between. Germline CDR1 MNHEY, CDR2 SVGAGI. This CDR3 region has 14 residues. CDR3 nucleotide sequence: TGTGCCAGCAGTCCATACGGGAGGGAAGAAAAACTGTTTTTT. Translation gives CASSPYGREEKLFF.

The chain employs TRBV29-1 and TRBJ1-2; unclear D gene. Germline loops: CDR1 SQVTM, CDR2 ANQGSEA. V gave up 6 bases and J gave up 6 bases, with 2 bases separating them. The CDR3 spans 8 residues. CDR3 nucleotides: TGCAGCGTCGATGGCTACACCTTC. It codes for CSVDGYTF.

The chain uses TRBV9 and TRBJ1-2; TRBD1 matches at 9 bases. The germline V gene has CDR1 SGDLS and CDR2 YYNGEE. The CDR3 length is 14 residues. J lost 4 bases, V lost 2 bases, and 3 bases had no gene match. The CDR3 region has the DNA TGTGCCAGCAGCGTCGAGGACAGGGGCTATGGCTACACCTTC. Amino acids: CASSVEDRGYGYTF.

The table lists this clone with a count of one. In DNA, the CDR3 is TGTGCCAGCAGTGAATATGCTACTCCCACTGGTTCACCCCTCCACTTT. Translation: CASSEYATPTGSPLHF. This chain uses TRBV25-1 with TRBJ1-6; no firm D call. Germline CDR1 MGHDK, CDR2 SYGVNS. V lost 0 bases and J lost 9, with 15 bases in between. The CDR3 loop spans 16 amino acids.